This entry describes one T cell receptor beta chain. The data stem from a study of blood T cell repertoires in COVID-19. Study information: T cells, B-cell-depleted T cells, or PBMCs provided the cDNA or gDNA that served as material.

In the study's own analysis: Estimation of nucleated cell counts relied on the amplification of reference gene primers. This table comes from immunoSEQ multiplex PCR, and its TCRdb copy is limited to in-frame clones, with some not included. D and trimming come from the DNA, and the V and J calls and clone size come from that table. The sample has 48,000 or so clones, about 84% seen once; the top ten hold approximately 6%. The CDR3 is 16 residues long. Germline assignment: CDR1 MNHEY and CDR2 SMNVEV (reference sequence). J gave up 2 bases and V 7 bases, and 11 bases lay outside the gene matches. This clonotype was sampled from a woman aged 55-69 years with acute or convalescent COVID-19. Sample: peripheral blood. The chain combines TRBV27 with TRBJ1-2; 9 nucleotides line up with TRBD1. In DNA, the CDR3 is TGTGCCAGCACCGATAGGGGACAGGGTAGAAACTATGGCTACACCTTC. Translation gives CASTDRGQGRNYGYTF.